This TCR beta chain was found in a study of cytomegalovirus exposure and HLA in healthy donors. Whole-study results and caveats: A missense DCLRE1C variant was associated with V- and J-gene trimming of TCR beta chains in a later analysis, and an independent cohort replicated the association. An Asian-associated ancestry cluster reportedly showed fewer N-insertions than the roughly 600-donor mean in a later analysis. High specificity and sensitivity for cytomegalovirus status were reported for the classifier.

This CDR3 has 14 residues. V lost 6 bases, J lost 4 bases, and 16 bases lay in between. CDR1 and CDR2 (germline): SGHRS, YFSETQ. This PCR relied on a set of 60 Vbeta primers and 13 Jbeta primers. Sequencing was performed with immunoSEQ multiplex PCR; in TCRdb, only in-frame clones are kept and a portion is missing. The sample consists of some 90,000 clones, approximately 80% of them appearing once. Details on this clone: Its antigen is unidentified.

Source material: PBMCs. This TCR was sampled from a woman between 50 and 59 years old in good health and CMV-seropositive. V usage is TRBV5-1 and J usage is TRBJ1-1; D is perhaps TRBD1 (5 bases). The chain's CDR3 is CASTLQGGGTEAFF. The CDR3 nucleotides are TGCGCCAGCACCCTCCAGGGCGGTGGCACTGAAGCTTTCTTT.